This T cell receptor (beta chain) appears in the sequencing data of a study of blood T cell repertoires in COVID-19. At the level of the study: The origin of the acute and convalescent COVID-19 samples was the United States, Italy and Spain. The cDNA or gDNA used as material had been derived from T cells, B-cell-depleted T cells, or PBMCs.

TCRdb's copy holds only in-frame clones and misses some; the assay was immunoSEQ multiplex PCR. The repertoire holds about 200,000 clones, with roughly 90% as singletons. The CDR3 length is 15 residues. Germline V lookup: CDR1 LNHNV, CDR2 YYDKDF (reference sequence). V was trimmed by 8 bases and J by 0 bases, leaving 15 bases between them. The genes are TRBV15 and TRBJ2-3, with D possibly TRBD1 on 5 matching bases. Sequencing was done on a sample of peripheral blood. The clonotype originates from a man in his fifties or sixties who had recovered from COVID-19. DNA of the CDR3: TGTGCCACCCAGAGACAGACAGCTAGCACAGATACGCAGTATTTT. It yields the protein CATQRQTASTDTQYF.